This TCR beta chain was documented in a study of cytomegalovirus exposure and HLA in healthy donors. Points from the study as a whole: TCR beta chains associated with HLA were, in a later analysis, more clonally expanded than equally common others. Most subjects had HLA-A and HLA-B alleles reportedly predicted accurately by TCR beta sequences. Later analysis demonstrated an association between a missense DCLRE1C variant and TCR beta V- and J-gene trimming. It was taken for granted in presence/absence analyses that sequencing depth across donors was roughly uniform.

As to this clone: Antigen: not known.

60 Vbeta and 13 Jbeta primers were used in PCR. Here immunoSEQ multiplex PCR was the method, and the copy in TCRdb shows in-frame clones only, minus some. The sample consists of 100,000 to 150,000 clones, 85% to 90% of them appearing once. This receptor was obtained from a woman aged 25 to 39 in good health and CMV-seronegative. The sequencing sample was made of PBMCs.

Here the CDR3 reads CASSIGTGYAGELFF. The CDR3 region has the DNA TGTGCCAGTAGTATAGGAACAGGGTATGCCGGGGAGCTGTTTTTT. The chain is built from TRBV19 and TRBJ2-2, with D perhaps TRBD1 (6 bases). V lost 1 base and J lost 6, with 12 bases in between. The germline CDR1 and CDR2 sequences are LNHDA and SQIVND (reference sequence). The CDR3 covers 15 residues.